The rows below give T cell receptor beta chains drawn from one sample of a study of early T cells in non-severe SARS-CoV-2 infection. TCRdb passed the 5' RACE reads through MiXCR, listing each CDR3 protein once. In the table there are roughly 52,000 distinct CDR3 sequences, approximately 8% of which are singletons. Sequencing was carried out using whole blood. Receptors were obtained from an adult who was a healthcare worker with PCR-confirmed SARS-CoV-2 infection or an uninfected control (not recorded which). Both conserved end residues are part of each CDR3. Each record gives: clone size, V gene, D gene, J gene, CDR3 DNA, CDR3 protein. A D gene is named only where the DNA matches it firmly. Size tells how often a clone was seen (once, few, many) or the class of an expanded clone, and some rows leave it out.

clone_size: many; v_call: TRBV5-4; d_call: NA; j_call: TRBJ1-1; cdr3_nt: TGTGCCAGCAGCCTGGGGGGGGCAGGCGCTGAAGCTTTCTTT; cdr3_aa: CASSLGGAGAEAFF
clone_size: many; v_call: TRBV25-1; d_call: TRBD1; j_call: TRBJ2-1; cdr3_nt: TGTGCCAGCAGTGACCCTGGGACAGGGACCAATGAGCAGTTCTTC; cdr3_aa: CASSDPGTGTNEQFF
clone_size: many; v_call: TRBV18; d_call: TRBD1; j_call: TRBJ2-1; cdr3_nt: TGTGCCAGCGGAGACAGGGGGGACAATGAGCAGTTCTTC; cdr3_aa: CASGDRGDNEQFF
clone_size: many; v_call: TRBV7-7; d_call: NA; j_call: TRBJ2-1; cdr3_nt: TGTGCTAGCAGCCCAGCGGCGGACTCCTACAATGAGCAGTTCTTC; cdr3_aa: CASSPAADSYNEQFF
clone_size: few; v_call: TRBV2; d_call: NA; j_call: TRBJ1-1; cdr3_nt: TGTGCCAGCACCCCCCTGGGGGGGGAGAACACTGAAGCTTTCTTT; cdr3_aa: CASTPLGGENTEAFF
clone_size: few; v_call: TRBV20-1; d_call: TRBD2; j_call: TRBJ2-1; cdr3_nt: TGCAGTGCTGGCACTAGCGGGGAGCAGTTCTTC; cdr3_aa: CSAGTSGEQFF
clone_size: few; v_call: TRBV29-1; d_call: TRBD1; j_call: TRBJ1-2; cdr3_nt: TGCAGCGTTGAAACCGGGACAGGGCCCGGCTATGGCTACACCTTC; cdr3_aa: CSVETGTGPGYGYTF
clone_size: many; v_call: TRBV7-6; d_call: TRBD1; j_call: TRBJ2-7; cdr3_nt: TGTGCCAGCAGCTTGACGGGACAGGGAGGCTTCTACGAGCAGTACTTC; cdr3_aa: CASSLTGQGGFYEQYF
clone_size: few; v_call: TRBV27; d_call: NA; j_call: TRBJ2-3; cdr3_nt: TGTGCCAGCAGGGCCGCAGATACGCAGTATTTT; cdr3_aa: CASRAADTQYF
clone_size: NA; v_call: TRBV7-2; d_call: NA; j_call: TRBJ1-1; cdr3_nt: TGTGCCAGCAGCCATAATACAGGTTACACTGAAGCTTTCTTT; cdr3_aa: CASSHNTGYTEAFF
clone_size: many; v_call: TRBV7-9; d_call: TRBD2; j_call: TRBJ2-3; cdr3_nt: TGTGCCAGCAGCTTAGATCCGACTAGCGGACGAGATACGCAGTATTTT; cdr3_aa: CASSLDPTSGRDTQYF
clone_size: few; v_call: TRBV3-1; d_call: NA; j_call: TRBJ2-3; cdr3_nt: TGTGCCAGCACGCCGAGGAGGAACACAGATACGCAGTATTTT; cdr3_aa: CASTPRRNTDTQYF
clone_size: many; v_call: TRBV5-6; d_call: NA; j_call: TRBJ1-1; cdr3_nt: TGTGCCAGCAGCTTGAGGGGGACTGAAGCTTTCTTT; cdr3_aa: CASSLRGTEAFF
clone_size: NA; v_call: TRBV29-1; d_call: NA; j_call: TRBJ1-4; cdr3_nt: TGCAGCGTTGGTTCCGGGTTGGAAGAAAAACTGTTTTTT; cdr3_aa: CSVGSGLEEKLFF
clone_size: many; v_call: TRBV12-3/TRBV12-4; d_call: TRBD1; j_call: TRBJ2-1; cdr3_nt: TGTGCCAGCACCGACCAGGGGGCACGAAATGAGCAGTTCTTC; cdr3_aa: CASTDQGARNEQFF
clone_size: many; v_call: TRBV11-2; d_call: NA; j_call: TRBJ1-5; cdr3_nt: TGTGCCAGCAGCTTAGGCACGGATGGAGGACAGCCCCAGCATTTT; cdr3_aa: CASSLGTDGGQPQHF
clone_size: NA; v_call: TRBV20-1; d_call: NA; j_call: TRBJ2-7; cdr3_nt: TGCAGTGCTAGAGATATAACCCGGCCGGGGACCGTCCGTAACTACGAGCAGTACTTC; cdr3_aa: CSARDITRPGTVRNYEQYF
clone_size: few; v_call: TRBV7-9; d_call: NA; j_call: TRBJ2-7; cdr3_nt: TGTGCCAGCAGTGGGGGGCAGGCCTACGAGCAGTACTTC; cdr3_aa: CASSGGQAYEQYF
clone_size: many; v_call: TRBV11-2; d_call: NA; j_call: TRBJ2-5; cdr3_nt: TGTGCCAGCAGCTTAGGCGGGCGGGAAGAGACCCAGTACTTC; cdr3_aa: CASSLGGREETQYF
clone_size: few; v_call: TRBV4-1; d_call: NA; j_call: TRBJ1-1; cdr3_nt: TGCGCCAGCAGCCAAGAATCCGGGGCACGGAACACTGAAGCTTTCTTT; cdr3_aa: CASSQESGARNTEAFF
clone_size: NA; v_call: TRBV7-9; d_call: NA; j_call: TRBJ1-1; cdr3_nt: TGTGCCAGCGACGACCTCTCCGGGTCTTTCACTGAAGCTTTCTTT; cdr3_aa: CASDDLSGSFTEAFF
clone_size: NA; v_call: TRBV7-9; d_call: TRBD2; j_call: TRBJ2-5; cdr3_nt: TGTGCCAGCAGCCCGTGGACTAGCACTGAGACCCAGTACTTC; cdr3_aa: CASSPWTSTETQYF
clone_size: few; v_call: TRBV29-1; d_call: TRBD2; j_call: TRBJ2-7; cdr3_nt: TGCAGCGTCGGGACTAGCGTTTCCTACGAGCAGTACTTC; cdr3_aa: CSVGTSVSYEQYF
clone_size: many; v_call: TRBV7-9; d_call: TRBD2; j_call: TRBJ2-3; cdr3_nt: TGTGCCAGCAGCTTTTCAGCGGGACCAGATACGCAGTATTTT; cdr3_aa: CASSFSAGPDTQYF
clone_size: NA; v_call: TRBV20-1; d_call: TRBD1; j_call: TRBJ2-1; cdr3_nt: TGCAGTGCCCAAGACAGGGGAGCTGGGAACGAGCAGTTCTTC; cdr3_aa: CSAQDRGAGNEQFF
clone_size: NA; v_call: TRBV5-1; d_call: NA; j_call: TRBJ1-2; cdr3_nt: TGCGCCAGCAGAGGGTCCGAAGCTAACTATGGCTACACCTTC; cdr3_aa: CASRGSEANYGYTF
clone_size: few; v_call: TRBV13; d_call: NA; j_call: TRBJ1-6; cdr3_nt: TGTGCCAGCAGCCATCGATTCCGCTCCTATAATTCACCCCTCCACTTT; cdr3_aa: CASSHRFRSYNSPLHF